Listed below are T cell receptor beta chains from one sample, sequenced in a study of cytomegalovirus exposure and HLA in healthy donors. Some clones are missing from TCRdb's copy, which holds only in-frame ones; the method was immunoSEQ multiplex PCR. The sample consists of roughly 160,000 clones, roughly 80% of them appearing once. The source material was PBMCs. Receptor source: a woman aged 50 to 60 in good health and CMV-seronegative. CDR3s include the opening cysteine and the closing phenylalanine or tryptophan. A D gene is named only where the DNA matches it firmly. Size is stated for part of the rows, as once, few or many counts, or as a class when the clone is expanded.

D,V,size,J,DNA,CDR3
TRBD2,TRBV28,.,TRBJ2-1,TGTGCCAGCACCCTGGGGACTAGCGGGAGATCCTCCTACAATGAGCAGTTCTTC,CASTLGTSGRSSYNEQFF
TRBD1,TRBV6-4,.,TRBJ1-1,TGTGCCAGCAGAAAAGGGGGCGCAGATGCTGAAGCTTTCTTT,CASRKGGADAEAFF
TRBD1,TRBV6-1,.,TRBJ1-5,TGTGCCAGCAGTGATAAGACAGGGGGGGGGAGGAGCAATCAGCCCCAGCATTTT,CASSDKTGGGRSNQPQHF
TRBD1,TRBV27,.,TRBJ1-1,TGTGCCAGCAGTTCTCGGACAGGGTTCCGTCGAAGTGAAGCTTTCTTT,CASSSRTGFRRSEAFF
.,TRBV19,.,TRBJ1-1,TGTGCCAGTAGTACTTCCGGGGCTGAAGCTTTCTTT,CASSTSGAEAFF
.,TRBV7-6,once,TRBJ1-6,TGTGCCAGCAGCCTGGGACTGCCGGGGGCACCCCTCCACTTT,CASSLGLPGAPLHF
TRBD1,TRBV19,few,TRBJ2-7,TGTGCCAGTAGCAAACCCGGACAGGGTGGCGAGGAGCAGTACTTC,CASSKPGQGGEEQYF
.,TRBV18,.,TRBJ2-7,TGTGCCAGCTCATATACAGATACCTACGAGCAGTACTTC,CASSYTDTYEQYF
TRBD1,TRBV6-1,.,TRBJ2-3,TGTGCCAGCAGTGTCGGACAGGGAACAGATACGCAGTATTTT,CASSVGQGTDTQYF
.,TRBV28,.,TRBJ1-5,TGTGCCAGCAGTTTAGGGGACGGGGGGAATCAGCCCCAGCATTTT,CASSLGDGGNQPQHF
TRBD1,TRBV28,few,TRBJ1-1,TGTGCCAGCAGTGGCACCGGGACAGGGGAGAACACTGAAGCTTTCTTT,CASSGTGTGENTEAFF
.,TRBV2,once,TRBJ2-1,TGTGCCAGCAGTGCAAGGGGGTCAAGCGATGAGCAGTTCTTC,CASSARGSSDEQFF
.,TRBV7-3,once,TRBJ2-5,TGTGCCAGCTCAGGACAAGAGACCCAGTACTTC,CASSGQETQYF
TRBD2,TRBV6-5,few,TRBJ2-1,TGTGCCAGCCGGGGGGGCCGGAATGAGCAGTTCTTC,CASRGGRNEQFF
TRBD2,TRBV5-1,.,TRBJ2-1,TGCGCCAGCAGCTGGGGGGAGCGGGGGGACAATGAGCAGTTCTTC,CASSWGERGDNEQFF
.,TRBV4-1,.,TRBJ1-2,TGCGCCAGCAGCCAAGTTCCCAGGGTAGGAGGCTACACCTTC,CASSQVPRVGGYTF
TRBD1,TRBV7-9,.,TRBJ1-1,TGTTCCAGCAGCTTTCGGACAGGCCGCACGGACACTGAAGCTTTCTTT,CSSSFRTGRTDTEAFF
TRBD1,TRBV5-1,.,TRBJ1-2,TGCGCCAGCAGCTTGGGGACAGGGGAGAACTATGGCTACACCTTC,CASSLGTGENYGYTF
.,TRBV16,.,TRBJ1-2,TGTGCCAGCAGCCAACGTGAGGGTTGGGGCTATGGCTACACCTTC,CASSQREGWGYGYTF
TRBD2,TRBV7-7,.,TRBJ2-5,TGTGCCAGCAGCTTAGGGCCGTCTAGCGGGCAAGAGACCCAGTACTTC,CASSLGPSSGQETQYF
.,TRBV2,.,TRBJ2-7,TGTGCCAGCAGTGAATGGGGCCGAACCTACGAGCAGTACTTC,CASSEWGRTYEQYF
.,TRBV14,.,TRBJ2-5,TGTGCCAGCAGCCAAGTTCTTGGGGCGCCCCGGGAGACCCAGTACTTC,CASSQVLGAPRETQYF
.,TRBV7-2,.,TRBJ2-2,TGTGCCAGCAGCTTAGATCTCAAGGACTCTGGGGAGCTGTTTTTT,CASSLDLKDSGELFF
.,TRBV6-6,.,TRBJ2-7,TGTGCCAGCAGTTACTCAGGAGGAAATGAGCAGTACTTC,CASSYSGGNEQYF
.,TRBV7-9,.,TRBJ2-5,TGTGCCAGCAGCTCGGGACTTCAAGAGACCCAGTACTTC,CASSSGLQETQYF
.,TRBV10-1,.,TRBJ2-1,TGCGCCAGCAGTGAGTCTCAGACCTCGGGAAATGAGCAGTTCTTC,CASSESQTSGNEQFF
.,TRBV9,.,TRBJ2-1,TGTGCCAGCAGCGTAGGTACCCGGTACAATGAGCAGTTCTTC,CASSVGTRYNEQFF
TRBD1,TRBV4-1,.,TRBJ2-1,TGCGCCAGCAGCTTCGGGACAGGGCAAGGCAATGAGCAGTTCTTC,CASSFGTGQGNEQFF
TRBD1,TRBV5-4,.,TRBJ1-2,TGTGCCAGCAGCTTCTCAGGGGGCGGAGGCTACACCTTC,CASSFSGGGGYTF
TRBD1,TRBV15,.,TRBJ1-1,TGTGCCACCAGCAGAGACCCGGGACAGATGAACACTGAAGCTTTCTTT,CATSRDPGQMNTEAFF
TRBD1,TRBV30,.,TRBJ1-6,TGTGCCTGGAGTGTACCTGGGACAGGGAACTCACCCCTCCACTTT,CAWSVPGTGNSPLHF
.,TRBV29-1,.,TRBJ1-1,TGCAGCGTTGCCCAGAACACTGAAGCTTTCTTT,CSVAQNTEAFF
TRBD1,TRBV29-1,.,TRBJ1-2,TGCAGCGTTGAAGAAGGGACAGGGGGAAATGGCTACACCTTC,CSVEEGTGGNGYTF
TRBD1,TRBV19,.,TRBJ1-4,TGTGCCAGTAGTAGAAGACAGGGGTTTGGTGAAAAACTGTTTTTT,CASSRRQGFGEKLFF
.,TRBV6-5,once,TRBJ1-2,TGTGCCAGCAGCTATACTCTAGGTTATGGCTACACCTTC,CASSYTLGYGYTF
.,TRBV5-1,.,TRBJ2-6,TGCGCCAGCAGCCCGGACCCAGGGTCTGGGGCCAACGTCCTGACTTTC,CASSPDPGSGANVLTF
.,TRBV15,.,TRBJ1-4,TGTGCCACCAGTCGTCACGCCGGAAAACTGTTTTTT,CATSRHAGKLFF